A single sample is the source of the 3 T cell receptor beta chains below, sequenced in a study of early T cells in non-severe SARS-CoV-2 infection. Each CDR3 protein gets one entry after TCRdb re-called the 5' RACE reads with MiXCR. Seen here are around 55,000 distinct CDR3 sequences, under 8% observed once, and the top ten hold 5.5% to 7.5%. The specimen was whole blood, collected at baseline. Source of these receptors: an adult who was a healthcare worker with PCR-confirmed SARS-CoV-2 infection or an uninfected control (not recorded which).

This clonotype has a handful of counts. The chain uses TRBV7-6 and TRBJ1-1, with TRBD1 matching 8 bases. Germline V lookup: CDR1 SGHVS, CDR2 FNYEAQ. V shed 5 bases and J 3 bases; nucleotides not matched to a gene: 8. The CDR3 contains 15 residues. In DNA form, the CDR3 reads TGTGCCAGCAGCGTCCGGACAGGGCTTGACACTGAAGCTTTCTTT. This codes for CASSVRTGLDTEAFF.

The chain joins TRBV6-5 to TRBJ2-7; no clear D. Trimming took 2 bases from V and 2 from J, leaving 4 bases between them. Germline V gene sequence: CDR1 MNHEY, CDR2 SVGAGI. There are 12 residues in the CDR3. CDR3 sequence: CASSYNPYEQYF. The CDR3 DNA reads as TGTGCCAGCAGTTACAATCCCTACGAGCAGTACTTC.

This clonotype was observed at least ten times. The J gene is TRBJ2-1, the V gene TRBV6-4; D perhaps matches TRBD2 (5 bases). The V gene's germline CDR1 is MRHNA and CDR2 SNTAGT. The CDR3 spans 15 residues. With 4 bases removed from V and 4 bases from J, the gap between germline ends came to 14 bases. The CDR3 bases are TGTGCCAGCAGTGGGAGCGGAGGTGATTACAATGAGCAGTTCTTC. Translated, it gives CASSGSGGDYNEQFF.